This TCR beta chain was found in a study of blood T cell repertoires in COVID-19. Whole-study context: Material from acute and convalescent COVID-19 was sourced from the United States, Italy and Spain. T cells, B-cell-depleted T cells, or PBMCs supplied cDNA or gDNA.

The CDR3 spans 16 residues. Trimming removed 5 bases at V and 0 bases at J, with 11 bases between. Germline V gives CDR1 PRHDT, CDR2 FYEKMQ (reference sequence). As originally analysed: Counts of nucleated cells, estimated from reference gene primer amplification, were obtained. TCRdb keeps only in-frame clones here, not all; method: immunoSEQ multiplex PCR. V and J calls and clone size follow that table, whereas D and trimming were derived from the DNA. The table lists roughly 700,000 clones, 85% to 90% of them singletons. Sequenced material: peripheral blood. The sequence was collected from a young woman with acute or convalescent COVID-19. This chain joins TRBV13 and TRBJ1-6; the D gene is possibly TRBD1 (5 bases). As DNA, the CDR3 is TGTGCCAGCAGCCCCGGGGGATCCTCCTATAATTCACCCCTCCACTTT. Translated: CASSPGGSSYNSPLHF. Combining the CDR3 with reference TRBV13 and TRBJ1-6 gives the whole variable domain AAGVIQSPRHLIKEKRETATLKCYPIPRHDTVYWYQQGPGQDPQFLISFYEKMQSDKGSIPDRFSAQQFSDYHSELNMSSLELGDSALYFCASSPGGSSYNSPLHFGNGTRLTVT.